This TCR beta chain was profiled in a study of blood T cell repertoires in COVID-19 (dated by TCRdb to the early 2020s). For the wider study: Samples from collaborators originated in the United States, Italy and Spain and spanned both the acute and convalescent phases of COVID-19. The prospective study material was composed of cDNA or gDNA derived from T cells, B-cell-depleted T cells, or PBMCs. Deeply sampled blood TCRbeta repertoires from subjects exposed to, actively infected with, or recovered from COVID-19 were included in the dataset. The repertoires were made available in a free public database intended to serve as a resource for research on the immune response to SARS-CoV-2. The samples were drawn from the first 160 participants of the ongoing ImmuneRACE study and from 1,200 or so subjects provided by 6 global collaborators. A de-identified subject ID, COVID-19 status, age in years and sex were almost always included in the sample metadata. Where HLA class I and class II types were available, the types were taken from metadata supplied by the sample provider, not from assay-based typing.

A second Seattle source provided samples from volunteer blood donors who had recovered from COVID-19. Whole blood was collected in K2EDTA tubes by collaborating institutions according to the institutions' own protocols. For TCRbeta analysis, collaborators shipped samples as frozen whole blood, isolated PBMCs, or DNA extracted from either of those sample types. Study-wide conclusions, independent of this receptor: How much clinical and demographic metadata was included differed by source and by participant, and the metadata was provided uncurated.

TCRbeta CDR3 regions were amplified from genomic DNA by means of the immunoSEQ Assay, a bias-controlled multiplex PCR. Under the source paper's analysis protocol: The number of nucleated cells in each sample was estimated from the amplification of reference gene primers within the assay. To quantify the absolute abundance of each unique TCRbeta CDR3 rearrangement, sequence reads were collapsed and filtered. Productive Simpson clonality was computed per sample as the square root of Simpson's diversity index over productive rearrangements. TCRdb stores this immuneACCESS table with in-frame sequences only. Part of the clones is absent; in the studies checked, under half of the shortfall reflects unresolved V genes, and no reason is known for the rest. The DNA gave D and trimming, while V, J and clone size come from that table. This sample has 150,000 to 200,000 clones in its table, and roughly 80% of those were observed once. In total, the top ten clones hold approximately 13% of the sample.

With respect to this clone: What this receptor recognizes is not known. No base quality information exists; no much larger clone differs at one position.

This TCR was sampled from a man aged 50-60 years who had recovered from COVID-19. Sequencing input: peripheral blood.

The CDR3 region has the sequence CASSPGVAGGNEQFF. Here is the DNA: TGTGCCAGCAGCCCCGGGGTAGCGGGAGGGAATGAGCAGTTCTTC. The sequence joins TRBV3-1 (or the pseudogene TRBV3-2) to TRBJ2-1, and TRBD2 aligns with 11 junction nucleotides. The CDR3 has 15 amino acids, counting the end cysteine and phenylalanine. The CDR3 DNA has 45 bases and is translated from base 1. Sequences LGHDT (CDR1) and YNNKEL (CDR2) are obtained from the germline V gene (reference sequence). Here V drops 4 bases and J drops 7 bases, and the junction holds 6 bases not matched to any gene.